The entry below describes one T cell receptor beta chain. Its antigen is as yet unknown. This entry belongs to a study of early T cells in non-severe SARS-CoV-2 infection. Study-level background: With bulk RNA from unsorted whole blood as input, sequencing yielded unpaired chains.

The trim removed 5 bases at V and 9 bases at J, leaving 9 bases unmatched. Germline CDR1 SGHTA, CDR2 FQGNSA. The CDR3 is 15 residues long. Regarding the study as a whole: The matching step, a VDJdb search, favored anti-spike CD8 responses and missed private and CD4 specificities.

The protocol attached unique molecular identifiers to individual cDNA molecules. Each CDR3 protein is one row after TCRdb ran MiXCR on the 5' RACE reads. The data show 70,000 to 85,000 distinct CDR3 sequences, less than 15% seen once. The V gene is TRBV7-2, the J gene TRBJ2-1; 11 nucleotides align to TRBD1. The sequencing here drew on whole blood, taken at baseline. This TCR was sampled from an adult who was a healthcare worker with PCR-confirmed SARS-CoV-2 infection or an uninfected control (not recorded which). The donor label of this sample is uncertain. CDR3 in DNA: TGTGCCAGCAGCCTACCGGACAGGGGGCAGCGTGAGCAGTTCTTC. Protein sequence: CASSLPDRGQREQFF.